This TCR beta chain was identified during a study of blood T cell repertoires in COVID-19. Study-wide background: COVID-19 samples collected from the United States, Italy and Spain covered acute and convalescent phases. Sources were T cells, B-cell-depleted T cells, or PBMCs; the material itself was cDNA or gDNA.

J gave up 0 bases and V 7 bases, and 5 bases lay outside the gene matches. CDR1 is LNHDA and CDR2 is SQIVND in the germline V gene (reference sequence). CDR3 length: 15 amino acids. In the study's own analysis: Amplification with reference gene primers provided the estimates of nucleated cell counts. The assay was immunoSEQ multiplex PCR, and TCRdb's table has in-frame clones only and misses some. That table is the source of V, J and clone size, and D and trimming were worked out from the DNA. The data contain 250,000 to 350,000 clones, around 89% of them singletons. The V and J genes are TRBV19 and TRBJ2-2, with 7 bases matching TRBD1. The TCR comes from a young woman who had recovered from COVID-19. Sample: peripheral blood. The CDR3 DNA reads as TGTGCCAGTATTGAAGGGGGCGCGAACACCGGGGAGCTGTTTTTT. Translation gives CASIEGGANTGELFF. Drawing the rest from reference TRBV19 and TRBJ2-2, the complete variable domain is DGGITQSPKYLFRKEGQNVTLSCEQNLNHDAMYWYRQDPGQGLRLIYYSQIVNDFQKGDIAEGYSVSREKKESFPLTVTSAQKNPTAFYLCASIEGGANTGELFFGEGSRLTVL.